This T cell receptor (beta chain) comes out of a study of OX40 agonist ivuxolimab in advanced cancers. Study-level information: Patients enrolled in dose escalation were diagnosed with hepatocellular carcinoma, melanoma, renal cell or head and neck cancer.

Repertoires were generated with immunoSEQ multiplex PCR, while TCRdb's copy carries only in-frame clones and drops some. In the table there are about 98,000 clones, 85% to 95% of which are singletons. Trimming cost V 9 bases and J 3 bases; bases outside gene matches: 8. CDR3 length: 16 amino acids. CDR1 is ENHRY, CDR2 SYGVKD, per germline. Concerning this clone: The antigen is unknown.

Study-wide points: Both blood CD4+ and CD8+ T cells showed clonal growth by week 6 at 0.1 to 3.0 mg/kg.

The rearrangement links TRBV10-3 to TRBJ2-1, with 13 bases matching TRBD2. Specimen: CD4+ or CD8+ T cells sorted from blood, collected in a trial of the OX40 agonist ivuxolimab. This clonotype was sampled from an adult with an advanced solid tumor such as melanoma, head and neck, liver or kidney cancer. CDR3 bases: TGTGCCATAAGGACTAGCGGGAGTACTAACTACAATGAGCAGTTCTTC. Its translation: CAIRTSGSTNYNEQFF.